This T cell receptor (beta chain) appears in the sequencing data of a study of response to subunit inactivated influenza vaccine. CDR1 LNHDA and CDR2 SQIVND come from the germline V gene (reference sequence). CDR3 length: 16 residues. V shed 2 bases and J 0 bases; nucleotides not matched to a gene: 4. Overall study findings and caveats: With each seasonal influenza vaccination, the authors suggested, few new T cells are recruited.

Each CDR3 protein is one row after TCRdb ran MiXCR on the RT-PCR reads. Of 650,000 to 800,000 distinct CDR3 sequences in the sample, approximately 15% were seen once. A word on this clonotype: Its antigen is not known.

The sequence was obtained from a middle-aged man who received an inactivated influenza vaccine. The J gene is TRBJ1-5, the V gene TRBV19; 7 nucleotides match TRBD1. The sample was PBMCs from blood, taken around 14 days before vaccination. CDR3 loop: CASSILGQHSNQPQHF. The CDR3 DNA reads TGTGCCAGTAGTATATTGGGACAGCATAGCAATCAGCCCCAGCATTTT.